This T cell receptor beta chain was obtained from a study of blood T cells in healthy people across ages. Trimming pared 3 bases from V and 3 bases from J, leaving 16 bases between. The CDR3 is made up of 15 amino acids. Germline lookup yields CDR1 SGDLS and CDR2 YYNGEE. Alongside a J-beta primer mix, a sample-barcoded 5' primer served in a second PCR lasting about 7 to 11 cycles. The template-switch adaptor, which had 12 random nucleotides, put a tag on each cDNA molecule. MiXCR, run by TCRdb on the 5' RACE reads, gives a single entry per CDR3 protein. The sample includes over a million distinct CDR3 sequences, around 45% of them seen just once.

This clonotype was sampled from a woman aged 60-75 years in good health. This chain links TRBV9 with TRBJ2-7; D call uncertain. The sample comprised blood. The CDR3 bases are TGTGCCAGCAGCGGCGATCGGGCGTCCAACTACGAGCAGTACTTC. Translated: CASSGDRASNYEQYF. Full variable domain (remainder filled in from reference TRBV9 and TRBJ2-7): DSGVTQTPKHLITATGQRVTLRCSPRSGDLSVYWYQQSLDQGLQFLIQYYNGEERAKGNILERFSAQQFPDLHSELNLSSLELGDSALYFCASSGDRASNYEQYFGPGTRLTVT.